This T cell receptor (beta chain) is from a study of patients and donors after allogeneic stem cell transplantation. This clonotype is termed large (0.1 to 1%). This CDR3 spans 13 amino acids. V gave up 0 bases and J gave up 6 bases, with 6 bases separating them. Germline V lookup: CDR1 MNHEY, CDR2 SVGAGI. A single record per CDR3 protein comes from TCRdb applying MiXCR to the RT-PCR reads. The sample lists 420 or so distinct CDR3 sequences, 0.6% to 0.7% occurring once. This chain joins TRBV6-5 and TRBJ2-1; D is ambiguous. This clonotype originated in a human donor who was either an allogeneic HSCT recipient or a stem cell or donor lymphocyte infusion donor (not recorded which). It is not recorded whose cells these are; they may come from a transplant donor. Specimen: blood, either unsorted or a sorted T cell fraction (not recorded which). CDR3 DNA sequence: TGTGCCAGCAGTTACTCGCTAGGCAATGAGCAGTTCTTC. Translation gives CASSYSLGNEQFF.